The sequence of this T cell receptor (beta chain) was determined in a study of CD8 T cells in ankylosing spondylitis (dated by TCRdb to 2015 to 2018). Regarding the study in general: The study profiled T cell receptor beta repertoires in healthy donors and ankylosing spondylitis patients to find disease-linked TCR variants. Peripheral blood samples were taken, and synovial fluid was additionally collected from ankylosing spondylitis patients. The full study cohort comprised around 23 ankylosing spondylitis patients and some 100 healthy donors.

Overall results and qualifications from the work: A TCR beta motif made up of fewer than 10 highly homologous amino acid variants appeared to be characteristic of blood from ankylosing spondylitis patients. Some motif variants had previously been reported in the synovial fluid and blood of reactive arthritis patients, which suggests shared mechanisms of disease initiation. The disease-linked clones showed a CD8+ phenotype and occurred at relatively low frequencies in peripheral blood. According to the report, matched synovial fluid samples from ankylosing spondylitis patients were significantly enriched for the disease-linked clones.

On this clonotype: Its antigen is unknown. Within one base of it there is no much larger clone, and no base qualities were kept.

TCRdb lists the instrument as Illumina HiSeq 2500. Quantitative 5'-RACE with molecular barcodes was used to prepare TCR beta libraries. Per the source publication's procedure: A new computational method based on a probabilistic model of VDJ rearrangement was used to identify disease-linked TCR variants. TCRdb cleaned the public reads at Q25 with fastp, built clones with MiXCR and kept in-frame beta chains. Every CDR3 protein is listed once, alongside the most common genes and DNA of its rows. TCRdb's processing, not the authors', yielded these V and J calls. This sample gives 230,000 or so distinct CDR3 sequences in total; roughly 18% of them show up just once. The ten largest make up less than 35% of the sample. Here V drops 4 bases and J drops 12 bases, and the junction holds 9 bases not matched to any gene. According to the germline V gene, CDR1 reads SGHVS and CDR2 reads FQNEAQ. Inclusive of the bounding cysteine and phenylalanine, the CDR3 is 13 residues long. CDR3 DNA is the only sequence kept; it has 39 bases, read in frame from the first base.

The clonotype was recovered from a male donor with ankylosing spondylitis or in good health (not recorded which). The sequence joins TRBV7-8 to TRBJ2-1; the central 7 bases match TRBD2. Sequenced: blood, either unsorted or a sorted T cell fraction (not recorded which). The DNA is TGTGCCAGCAGCTCCCAAGGGACTACCGGGCAGTTCTTC. It codes for CASSSQGTTGQFF.